This T cell receptor beta chain emerged from a study of blood T cell repertoires in COVID-19. The CDR3 contains 18 residues. The germline gives CDR1 SGHDT, CDR2 YYEEEE. V lost 0 bases and J 0 bases, leaving 13 bases between the germline ends. Authors' methods: Counts of nucleated cells, estimated from reference gene primer amplification, were obtained. Clones were sequenced by immunoSEQ multiplex PCR, and TCRdb holds only the in-frame ones, with some missing. D and trimming come from the DNA, and the V and J calls and clone size come from that table. The sample lists approximately 40,000 clones, around 84% occurring once.

The chain is built from TRBV5-6 and TRBJ2-6, with a possible D match to TRBD2 (5 bases). The TCR was taken from a human donor in a cohort sampled during active COVID-19. The sequenced sample consisted of peripheral blood. The CDR3 DNA is TGTGCCAGCAGCTTGGGTGGAGGCGCTCTCTCTGGGGCCAACGTCCTGACTTTC. Translation: CASSLGGGALSGANVLTF.